Listed here are 4 T cell receptor beta chains from one sample, sequenced in a study of blood T cell repertoires in COVID-19. Sequencing was performed with immunoSEQ multiplex PCR; in TCRdb, only in-frame clones are kept and a portion is missing. Among 400,000 or so clones listed, around 91% were seen once. The sample consisted of PBMCs or T cells enriched from blood (not recorded which). The origin of the receptors is a man aged 25-40 years who had recovered from COVID-19.

The chain has TRBV6-2 or TRBV6-3 and TRBJ2-1, with D possibly being TRBD2 (6 bases). The germline V gene encodes CDR1 MNHEY and CDR2 SVGEGT. The CDR3 covers 14 residues. V was pared by 5 bases and J by 3 bases, with 11 bases between. Here the CDR3 DNA reads TGTGCCAGCAGTCCGGGAGTTCGCTACAATGAGCAGTTCTTC. Amino acids: CASSPGVRYNEQFF.

The chain is built from TRBV28 and TRBJ2-7; no clear D gene. The germline V gene has CDR1 MDHEN and CDR2 SYDVKM. This CDR3 has 15 residues. Trimming left V 2 bases short and J 0 bases short, with 11 bases between. CDR3 sequence reads: CASSLVSTTSYEQYF. CDR3 nucleotides: TGTGCCAGCAGTTTAGTCTCGACAACCTCCTACGAGCAGTACTTC.

The chain joins TRBV6-5 to TRBJ1-1; D possibly corresponds to TRBD1 (5 bases). CDR3 length equals 14 residues. CDR1 MNHEY and CDR2 SVGAGI come from the germline V gene. Deletions cut 0 bases from V and 3 bases from J, with 8 bases between. The chain's CDR3 is CASSYSLGHTEAFF. CDR3 DNA sequence: TGTGCCAGCAGTTACTCATTGGGGCACACTGAAGCTTTCTTT.

This sequence joins TRBV9 and TRBJ2-3, with 10 bases lining up with TRBD1. The CDR3 spans 15 residues. The junction had 2 bases not matched to a gene; V was cut back by 0 bases and J by 4 bases. Looked up from germline, CDR1 is SGDLS and CDR2 is YYNGEE. CDR3: CASSVEGQGSDTQYF. The CDR3 nucleotides are TGTGCCAGCAGCGTAGAGGGACAGGGGTCAGATACGCAGTATTTT.